These 25 T cell receptor beta chains share one sample of origin, sequenced in a study of molecular identifiers for immune sequencing clone quantification. TCRdb ran MiXCR on the PCR reads and lists one entry per CDR3 protein. The profile covers a few hundred thousand distinct CDR3 sequences, with roughly a quarter appearing a single time and 0.65% to 0.75% taken by the ten largest. Sequencing was done on a sample of naive CD8+ T cells from blood, with Jurkat cell RNA spiked in. Indicated subset: FACS-sorted CD8+CD4-CCR7+CD45RA+ naive T cells. The receptors shown here come from a human donor in good health. Some libraries in this study had Jurkat cell RNA spiked in.

This clonotype showed up many times. The chain employs TRBV4-1 and TRBJ1-5; a weak D match, TRBD1 (5 bases). The CDR3 spans 15 residues. V lost 1 base and J lost 3, with 10 bases in between. Per germline, CDR1 MGHRA and CDR2 YSYEKL. CDR3 in DNA: TGCGCCAGCAGCCAAGTCCGGGGGTCCAATCAGCCCCAGCATTTT. This codes for CASSQVRGSNQPQHF.

This clonotype appeared many times. V gene TRBV9 combines with J gene TRBJ2-6, with D maybe TRBD1 (5 bases). The CDR3 length is 17 residues. The V and J ends lost 4 bases and 0 bases respectively, with 14 bases between them. Germline lookup yields CDR1 SGDLS and CDR2 YYNGEE. In nucleotides, the CDR3 is TGTGCCAGCAGCCCAGGGCAGAGCCTCTCTGGGGCCAACGTCCTGACTTTC. Residues: CASSPGQSLSGANVLTF.

This clonotype was found a few times. The V call is TRBV2, the J call TRBJ2-1; TRBD1 matches at 7 bases. Germline-derived CDR1 and CDR2 are SNHLY and FYNNEI. The CDR3 totals 16 residues. Trimming took 4 bases from V and 0 from J; bases not matched to a gene: 6. In nucleotides, the CDR3 is TGTGCCAGCAGTGCCTCGACAGGGACCTCCTACAATGAGCAGTTCTTC. It translates to CASSASTGTSYNEQFF.

Details on this clonotype: A much larger clone differs by one base, so this may be a read error. The chain combines TRBV2 with TRBJ2-3, with TRBD2 identical over 8 bases. The CDR3 consists of 15 residues. The V gene end was trimmed by 9 bases and the J gene end by 9 bases; junction bases not matched to a gene: 17. CDR1 and CDR2 (germline): SNHLY, FYNNEI. The CDR3 nucleotides read TGTGCCAGTATTAGTACTAGCGGAGTGGAGGCCACGCAGTATTTT. Its protein product is CASISTSGVEATQYF. Drawing the rest from reference TRBV2 and TRBJ2-3, the complete variable domain is EPEVTQTPSHQVTQMGQEVILRCVPISNHLYFYWYRQILGQKVEFLVSFYNNEISEKSEIFDDQFSVERPDGSNFTLKIRSTKLEDSAMYFCASISTSGVEATQYFGPGTRLTVL.

In the case of this clonotype: Its ends do not fully match the called genes, so a read error is possible. The V and J genes are TRBV9 and TRBJ1-1; 7 nucleotides match TRBD1. The CDR3 is 15 residues long. Germline V CDR1 and CDR2: SGDLS, YYNGEE. CDR3 bases: TGTGCCAGCAGCACGCCGGGACAGAGGAACACTGAAGCTCTCTTT. Its translation: CASSTPGQRNTEALF. Full variable domain (remainder filled in from reference TRBV9 and TRBJ1-1): DSGVTQTPKHLITATGQRVTLRCSPRSGDLSVYWYQQSLDQGLQFLIQYYNGEERAKGNILERFSAQQFPDLHSELNLSSLELGDSALYFCASSTPGQRNTEALFGQGTRLTVV.

To note about this clonotype: A read error may be the cause here, since a much bigger clone is one base away. The chain employs TRBV4-3 and TRBJ2-2, with TRBD1 matching over 9 bases. The CDR3 runs to 14 residues. CDR1 and CDR2 from the germline V gene are LGHNA and YSLEER. The CDR3 sequence is CASSKDRGTGELVF. CDR3 DNA sequence: TGCGCCAGCAGCAAGGACAGGGGCACCGGGGAGCTGGTTTTT.

This clonotype was counted at least ten times. The V and J genes are TRBV7-3 and TRBJ2-3, with 7 bases aligning to TRBD2. The germline CDR1 and CDR2 sequences are SGHTA and FQGTGA. J was trimmed by 0 bases and V by 1 base; bases with no gene match: 7. The CDR3 is made up of 17 amino acids. Here the CDR3 DNA reads TGTGCCAGCAGCTTAATACCTAGCGGTTCTAGCACAGATACGCAGTATTTT. Protein: CASSLIPSGSSTDTQYF.

This clonotype has a count of ten or more. The V call is TRBV5-1, the J call TRBJ1-1; TRBD1 is a possible D gene (5 bases). CDR1 is SGHRS and CDR2 is YFSETQ in the germline V gene. The length of the CDR3 is 14 residues. The V gene lost 0 bases and the J gene lost 4 bases, with 10 bases spanning the gap. In DNA, the CDR3 is TGCGCCAGCAGCTTGGCCGGGGCAACCACTGAAGCTTTCTTT. Translation: CASSLAGATTEAFF. Based on the CDR3 plus reference TRBV5-1 and TRBJ1-1, the full variable domain is KAGVTQTPRYLIKTRGQQVTLSCSPISGHRSVSWYQQTPGQGLQFLFEYFSETQRNKGNFPGRFSGRQFSNSRSEMNVSTLELGDSALYLCASSLAGATTEAFFGQGTRLTVV.

This clonotype was detected many times. V usage is TRBV7-9 and J usage is TRBJ2-2; TRBD1 or TRBD2 may be the D gene (5 bases each). V lost 3 bases, J lost 0 bases, and 8 bases lay in between. This CDR3 is 15 amino acids long. Per the germline V gene, CDR1 is SEHNR and CDR2 is FQNEAQ (reference sequence). The CDR3: CASSLGDANTGELFF. The CDR3 nucleotides read TGTGCCAGCAGCTTGGGGGACGCGAACACCGGGGAGCTGTTTTTT.

This clonotype was seen a handful of times. V usage is TRBV19 and J usage is TRBJ2-3; D is possibly TRBD1 (6 bases). Deletions cut 4 bases from V and 1 base from J, with 12 bases between. This CDR3 is 15 amino acids long. Germline loops: CDR1 LNHDA, CDR2 SQIVND (reference sequence). The CDR3 region is CASSTRDTGTDTQYF. The CDR3 DNA reads TGTGCCAGTAGTACCAGGGACACCGGCACAGATACGCAGTATTTT.

The V gene is TRBV28, the J gene TRBJ2-7; TRBD1 matches 9 bases. This CDR3 is built from 15 residues. V lost 4 bases and J lost 2; bases outside the gene matches: 6. CDR1 is MDHEN, CDR2 SYDVKM, per germline. Here the CDR3 reads CASSYRGRSAYEQYF. The CDR3 nucleotides read TGTGCCAGCAGTTACAGGGGGCGCAGCGCCTACGAGCAGTACTTC.

The V and J genes are TRBV11-3 and TRBJ2-3; unclear D gene. The CDR3 spans 15 residues. Trimming left V 5 bases short and J 0 bases short, with 12 bases between. Germline lookup yields CDR1 SGHNT and CDR2 YENEEA. CDR3 residues: CASSRDTASTDTQYF. CDR3 nucleotides: TGTGCCAGCAGCCGAGACACTGCTAGCACAGATACGCAGTATTTT.

The rearrangement links TRBV10-3 to TRBJ1-1, with D uncertain. In germline, CDR1 is ENHRY, CDR2 SYGVKD. This CDR3 is built from 11 residues. V was shortened by 8 bases and J by 5 bases, with 9 bases between the two germline ends. CDR3: CAIQAGTEAFF. The CDR3 DNA sequence: TGTGCCATCCAAGCGGGGACTGAAGCTTTCTTT.

The genes are TRBV27 and TRBJ2-7, with a possible D match to TRBD2 (6 bases). Germline V lookup: CDR1 MNHEY, CDR2 SMNVEV (reference sequence). V lost 3 bases to trimming and J lost 12 bases, with 12 bases between them. The CDR3 has 11 amino acids. The CDR3 bases are TGTGCCAGCAGTTTTGGTGGGACTCCGTACTTC. Its translation is CASSFGGTPYF.

This clonotype has at least ten counts. The chain recombines TRBV4-1 with TRBJ2-7; weak D call: TRBD1 (6 bases). CDR3 length equals 15 residues. V dropped 3 bases and J dropped 0 bases, with 12 bases sitting between them. The germline V gene has CDR1 MGHRA and CDR2 YSYEKL. In DNA, the CDR3 is TGCGCCAGCAGCCAGAGGACAGAGAGCTCCTACGAGCAGTACTTC. Its translation: CASSQRTESSYEQYF.

The chain carries TRBV21-1 and TRBJ1-1. TRBV21-1 is a pseudogene locus. The CDR3 has 13 residues. CDR3 DNA: TGTGCCAGCACCAAAAAACAGAACACTGAAGCTTTATTT. Protein sequence: CASTKKQNTEALF.

Comment on this clonotype: This may be a read error: a much more frequent sequence differs by one nucleotide. The chain has TRBV4-3 and TRBJ2-6, with a possible D match to TRBD1 (6 bases). The CDR3 loop spans 17 amino acids. With 0 bases removed from V and 2 bases from J, the gap between germline ends came to 11 bases. The germline V gene encodes CDR1 LGHNA and CDR2 YSLEER. The CDR3 is CASSQDIAGAGANVLTF. In DNA, the CDR3 is TGCGCCAGCAGCCAAGATATAGCAGGGGCTGGGGCCAACGTCCTGACTTTC.

This clonotype was seen many times. The chain recombines TRBV2 with TRBJ2-3; TRBD2 matches 13 bases. The CDR3 runs 17 residues. Losses at the gene ends were 4 bases for V and 2 bases for J; bases not matched to a gene: 6. Germline values: CDR1 SNHLY, CDR2 FYNNEI. CDR3 bases: TGTGCCAGCAGTGCCTGGACTAGCGGGAGAGTCACAGATACGCAGTATTTT. It encodes CASSAWTSGRVTDTQYF.

This chain joins TRBV2 and TRBJ2-3; maybe TRBD1 (5 bases). This CDR3 is built from 13 residues. Germline CDR1 SNHLY, CDR2 FYNNEI. The ends were cut back, 9 bases at V and 6 bases at J, with 16 bases in the middle. CDR3 protein: CARENTRQDTQYF. The CDR3 bases are TGTGCCAGGGAGAATACAAGACAGGATACGCAGTATTTT.

Remarks on this clonotype: Being one base from a much bigger clone, this may be a read error. V usage is TRBV6-1 and J usage is TRBJ2-4; the D gene could be TRBD1 or TRBD2 (5 bases each). This CDR3 spans 15 amino acids. Germline values: CDR1 MNHNS, CDR2 SASEGT. The CDR3, as DNA: TGTGCCACGGGGCAAACCCGAGGAGCCAAAAACATTCAGTGCTTC. Translating gives CATGQTRGAKNIQCF.

This clonotype was seen once. This sequence may be a read error, since a much larger clone differs from it by one base. CDR3 sequence: CASSQGQDNEQYF. The CDR3 bases are TGCGCCAGCAGCCAGGGACAGGACAACGAGCAGTACTTC. The V gene is TRBV4-3, the J gene TRBJ2-7; 8 bases match TRBD1. The CDR3 runs to 13 residues. The ends lost 3 bases at V and 5 bases at J; junction bases unmatched: 3. Germline V CDR1 and CDR2: LGHNA, YSLEER.

This clonotype was observed at least ten times. The chain joins TRBV28 to TRBJ2-3; TRBD2 aligns across 8 bases. J was trimmed by 2 bases and V by 3 bases; bases with no gene match: 1. Per germline, CDR1 MDHEN and CDR2 SYDVKM. The CDR3 contains 14 residues. The CDR3 coding sequence is TGTGCCAGCAGTTTTAGCGGGGCCACAGATACGCAGTATTTT. Protein product: CASSFSGATDTQYF.

This clonotype has a count of ten or more. The chain uses TRBV14 and TRBJ2-2, with 8 bases identical to TRBD1. The CDR3 is 16 amino acids. The germline CDR1 and CDR2 sequences are SGHDN and FVKESK. The J segment lost 5 bases and the V segment lost 4 bases, leaving 9 bases of the junction unmatched. The CDR3 is CASSPGTGRTTGELFF. CDR3 nucleotide sequence: TGTGCCAGCAGCCCCGGGACAGGTCGGACTACCGGGGAGCTGTTTTTT.

This clonotype came up many times. The rearrangement uses TRBV7-9 and TRBJ2-1; the match to TRBD1 covers 7 bases. Trimming removed 0 bases from V and 14 bases from J; junction bases left unmatched: 10. The length of the CDR3 is 14 residues. Germline loops: CDR1 SEHNR, CDR2 FQNEAQ (reference sequence). The CDR3 DNA is TGTGCCAGCAGCTTAGCCGTTGGGCAGGGGGTTGAGTTCTTC. Its translation is CASSLAVGQGVEFF.

This sequence joins TRBV9 and TRBJ2-3; 11 bases are a match to TRBD1. Germline V CDR1 and CDR2: SGDLS, YYNGEE. This CDR3 comprises 16 residues. The V gene end was trimmed by 3 bases and the J gene end by 3 bases; junction bases not matched to a gene: 6. The CDR3 DNA follows: TGTGCCAGCAGCGCCGGGACAGGGGGTTTGACAGATACGCAGTATTTT. It codes for CASSAGTGGLTDTQYF. The variable domain in full, completed from reference TRBV9 and TRBJ2-3, reads DSGVTQTPKHLITATGQRVTLRCSPRSGDLSVYWYQQSLDQGLQFLIQYYNGEERAKGNILERFSAQQFPDLHSELNLSSLELGDSALYFCASSAGTGGLTDTQYFGPGTRLTVL.